The 23 T cell receptor beta chains presented below share a single source sample, sequenced in a study of T cells in narcolepsy. Sequenced by immunoSEQ multiplex PCR; TCRdb stores in-frame clones only, minus some. Of around 32,000 clones listed, roughly four fifths are singletons. The sample taken for sequencing was memory (CD45RA-) CD4+ T cells from blood. All receptors come from a human donor in good health.

This clone appeared a few times. V is TRBV7-6 and J is TRBJ2-7, with 11 bases identical to TRBD1. Germline loops: CDR1 SGHVS, CDR2 FNYEAQ. V trimming: 5 bases; J trimming: 4 bases; junction bases outside the gene matches: 7. This CDR3 is 15 amino acids long. The CDR3 region has the DNA TGTGCCAGCAGCCTCAGGACAGGGGGCTCATACGAGCAGTACTTC. Its translation is CASSLRTGGSYEQYF. Together with reference TRBV7-6 and TRBJ2-7, the CDR3 gives the full variable domain: GAGVSQSPRYKVTKRGQDVALRCDPISGHVSLYWYRQALGQGPEFLTYFNYEAQQDKSGLPNDRFSAERPEGSISTLTIQRTEQRDSAMYRCASSLRTGGSYEQYFGPGTRLTVT.

The rearrangement links TRBV18 to TRBJ2-2; 10 nucleotides align to TRBD2. Germline loops: CDR1 KGHSH, CDR2 LQKENI. The CDR3 is 17 amino acids. The V gene end was trimmed by 3 bases and the J gene end by 0 bases; junction bases not matched to a gene: 4. DNA of the CDR3: TGTGCCAGCTCACCTCCTACTAGCGGGGCGAACACCGGGGAGCTGTTTTTT. Translated: CASSPPTSGANTGELFF.

The chain joins TRBV12-5 to TRBJ2-2; TRBD2 matches at 11 bases. V lost 3 bases and J lost 5; bases outside the gene matches: 23. Germline CDR1 LGHNT, CDR2 FRNRAP. This CDR3 is built from 22 residues. CDR3 sequence: CASGFMASGGTQLLTMTGELFF. The CDR3 DNA reads as TGTGCTAGTGGTTTTATGGCTAGCGGGGGGACTCAGTTATTAACTATGACCGGGGAGCTGTTTTTT.

In DNA form, the CDR3 reads TGTGCCATCAGCCTGAGGGGACAGCAAGAGACCCAGTACTTC. This gives the protein CAISLRGQQETQYF. The chain uses TRBV10-3 and TRBJ2-5; 7 bases are shared with TRBD1. V trimming: 6 bases; J trimming: 2 bases; junction bases outside the gene matches: 6. The CDR3 runs to 14 residues. Per germline, CDR1 ENHRY and CDR2 SYGVKD.

The rearrangement uses TRBV5-6 and TRBJ1-5; unclear D gene. Germline CDR1 SGHDT, CDR2 YYEEEE. Trimming removed 4 bases from V and 4 bases from J, with 9 bases in between. The CDR3 extends over 13 amino acids. CDR3 nucleotide sequence: TGTGCCAGCAGCCGCGGTAGAAATCAGCCCCAGCATTTT. Encoded protein: CASSRGRNQPQHF.

This clone was found a few times. The CDR3 spells CASSLDGNYGYTF. The CDR3 coding sequence is TGCGCCAGCAGCTTGGACGGGAACTATGGCTACACCTTC. This chain uses TRBV5-1 with TRBJ1-2; D gene uncertain. Per the germline V gene, CDR1 is SGHRS and CDR2 is YFSETQ. The CDR3 length is 13 residues. V was clipped by 0 bases and J by 2 bases, with 5 bases between them.

V and J are TRBV5-1 and TRBJ2-7, with D unclear. V was trimmed by 0 bases and J by 8 bases, leaving 15 bases between them. The CDR3 is 14 residues long. CDR1 SGHRS and CDR2 YFSETQ come from the germline V gene. CDR3 protein: CASSLEMPTSKQYF. In nucleotides, the CDR3 is TGCGCCAGCAGCTTGGAGATGCCGACATCAAAGCAGTACTTC.

This clone came up once. The chain is built from TRBV5-1 and TRBJ2-5; D gene unclear. The V gene's germline CDR1 is SGHRS and CDR2 YFSETQ. V lost 4 bases, J lost 5 bases, and 15 bases lay in between. This CDR3 region has 14 residues. Written as DNA, the CDR3 is TGCGCCAGCAGCCCCTTGGGAAGCCGGGAGACCCAGTACTTC. Translation: CASSPLGSRETQYF.

The V call is TRBV7-9, the J call TRBJ2-5; D might be TRBD1 (5 bases). The CDR3 loop spans 13 amino acids. Germline-derived CDR1 and CDR2 are SEHNR and FQNEAQ (reference sequence). V was pared by 2 bases and J by 5 bases, with 9 bases between. This chain's CDR3 is CASSLWSGETQYF. CDR3 DNA: TGTGCCAGCAGCTTATGGTCAGGGGAGACCCAGTACTTC.

V and J are TRBV6-5 and TRBJ1-1; D remains unclear. Germline V gives CDR1 MNHEY, CDR2 SVGAGI. The CDR3 sequence is 14 residues long. V was pared by 0 bases and J by 5 bases, with 10 bases between. The CDR3 here is CASSYSKRRTEAFF. In DNA, the CDR3 is TGTGCCAGCAGTTACTCTAAGAGGAGGACTGAAGCTTTCTTT.

The gene calls are TRBV7-2 and TRBJ1-3, with D uncertain. This CDR3 is 15 amino acids long. Per germline, CDR1 SGHTA and CDR2 FQGNSA. V dropped 1 base and J dropped 0 bases, with 7 bases sitting between them. Here the CDR3 DNA reads TGTGCCAGCAGCTTAGGTTTGAGCTCTGGAAACACCATATATTTT. Protein sequence: CASSLGLSSGNTIYF.

The rearrangement uses TRBV19 and TRBJ2-5; tentative D call: TRBD2 (5 bases). CDR3 length: 12 amino acids. V gave up 3 bases and J gave up 9 bases, with 11 bases separating them. Germline assignment: CDR1 LNHDA and CDR2 SQIVND (reference sequence). The CDR3 DNA is TGTGCCAGTAGTATTGGGCCAGCGGCCCAGTACTTC. It encodes CASSIGPAAQYF. Supplemented by reference TRBV19 and TRBJ2-5, the full variable domain reads DGGITQSPKYLFRKEGQNVTLSCEQNLNHDAMYWYRQDPGQGLRLIYYSQIVNDFQKGDIAEGYSVSREKKESFPLTVTSAQKNPTAFYLCASSIGPAAQYFGPGTRLLVL.

The chain carries TRBV7-2 and TRBJ1-2; possible D gene TRBD1, 5 bases. The CDR3 sequence is 15 residues long. CDR1 and CDR2 from the germline V gene are SGHTA and FQGNSA. The V end was cut by 5 bases, the J end by 5 bases, with 18 bases between. CDR3 loop: CASSPRGAGGYGYTF. The CDR3 DNA is TGTGCCAGCAGCCCCCGCGGAGCGGGGGGTTATGGCTACACCTTC.

As DNA, the CDR3 is TGTGCCAGTAGGCTACAGGGTTTCGGCTCTGGGGCCAACGTCCTGACTTTC. This encodes CASRLQGFGSGANVLTF. The chain joins TRBV19 to TRBJ2-6; D may be TRBD1 (6 bases). Trimming took off 6 bases at V and 0 bases at J, with 15 bases between the two ends. The CDR3 spans 17 residues. The germline V gene encodes CDR1 LNHDA and CDR2 SQIVND (reference sequence).

This rearrangement joins TRBV18 to TRBJ1-2, with D possibly TRBD1 on 5 matching bases. The CDR3 sequence is 13 residues long. The germline V gene encodes CDR1 KGHSH and CDR2 LQKENI. Trimming took off 6 bases at V and 2 bases at J, with 10 bases between the two ends. CDR3 DNA sequence: TGTGCCAGCTCCCTCGACAGCAACTATGGCTACACCTTC. The encoded protein is CASSLDSNYGYTF.

The chain links TRBV11-2 to TRBJ2-1; D perhaps matches TRBD1 (7 bases). This CDR3 has 16 residues. Trimming took 2 bases from V and 4 from J, leaving 15 bases between them. Germline CDR1 SGHAT, CDR2 FQNNGV. CDR3 nucleotide sequence: TGTGCCAGCAGCTTAATGACAGGGAGGAAATACAATGAGCAGTTCTTC. It specifies CASSLMTGRKYNEQFF.

The J gene is TRBJ1-1, the V gene TRBV13; 8 nucleotides agree with TRBD1. Unmatched junction bases numbered 12, after V lost 5 bases and J lost 4 bases. The CDR3 consists of 16 residues. Germline V gene lookup returns CDR1 PRHDT and CDR2 FYEKMQ (reference sequence). The CDR3 spells CASSPRQGRGSTEAFF. DNA for the CDR3: TGTGCCAGCAGCCCTCGACAGGGGAGAGGAAGCACTGAAGCTTTCTTT.

The V gene is TRBV5-4, the J gene TRBJ1-1, with D unclear. Trimming cost V 0 bases and J 1 base, with 7 bases left between them. The CDR3 length is 14 residues. CDR1 is SGHNT and CDR2 is YYREEE in the germline V gene (reference sequence). The CDR3 loop is CASSLEVRNTEAFF. The DNA for the CDR3 is TGTGCCAGCAGCTTGGAGGTAAGGAACACTGAAGCTTTCTTT. Supplemented by reference TRBV5-4 and TRBJ1-1, the full variable domain reads ETGVTQSPTHLIKTRGQQVTLRCSSQSGHNTVSWYQQALGQGPQFIFQYYREEENGRGNFPPRFSGLQFPNYSSELNVNALELDDSALYLCASSLEVRNTEAFFGQGTRLTVV.

The chain has TRBV5-6 and TRBJ1-2, with D unresolved. V was cut by 3 bases and J by 0 bases, with 9 bases left in between. The CDR3 runs 14 residues. Germline V gives CDR1 SGHDT, CDR2 YYEEEE. The CDR3 reads CASSSDTSNYGYTF. The CDR3 DNA reads TGTGCCAGCAGCTCCGACACCTCTAACTATGGCTACACCTTC.

The chain uses TRBV6-5 and TRBJ2-7; either TRBD1 or TRBD2 may fit D (5 bases each). Germline V lookup: CDR1 MNHEY, CDR2 SVGAGI. Trimming took 5 bases from V and 2 from J, leaving 10 bases between them. The CDR3 is 13 residues long. CDR3 nucleotide sequence: TGTGCCAGCAGTCGAGGGGCGGCCTACGAGCAGTACGTC. Protein sequence: CASSRGAAYEQYV.

The V and J genes are TRBV30 and TRBJ1-1; D call uncertain. This CDR3 contains 13 residues. With 0 bases removed from V and 0 bases from J, the gap between germline ends came to 5 bases. Germline CDR1 GTSNPN, CDR2 SVGIG (reference sequence). The CDR3 DNA follows: TGTGCCTGGAGTGTTAAGGTGAACACTGAAGCTTTCTTT. It encodes CAWSVKVNTEAFF. Supplemented by reference TRBV30 and TRBJ1-1, the full variable domain reads SQTIHQWPATLVQPVGSPLSLECTVEGTSNPNLYWYRQAAGRGLQLLFYSVGIGQISSEVPQNLSASRPQDRQFILSSKKLLLSDSGFYLCAWSVKVNTEAFFGQGTRLTVV.

The chain is built from TRBV6-5 and TRBJ2-1; D is perhaps TRBD1 or TRBD2 (5 bases each). The CDR3 length is 16 residues. Trimming removed 0 bases at V and 6 bases at J, with 15 bases between. CDR1 and CDR2 (germline): MNHEY, SVGAGI. CDR3 sequence reads: CASSYSKAPGGNEQFF. In DNA form, the CDR3 reads TGTGCCAGCAGTTACTCGAAGGCTCCTGGGGGCAATGAGCAGTTCTTC.

CDR3 coding DNA: TGTGCCAGCAGTGACAGGGGACGTACAGATACGCAGTATTTT. As protein: CASSDRGRTDTQYF. V is TRBV27 and J is TRBJ2-3; 8 nucleotides match TRBD1. The ends lost 5 bases at V and 3 bases at J; junction bases unmatched: 4. The CDR3 consists of 14 residues. Germline lookup yields CDR1 MNHEY and CDR2 SMNVEV (reference sequence).